This T cell receptor beta chain comes out of a study of cytomegalovirus exposure and HLA in healthy donors. Study results and caveats: A later analysis associated approximately 17,000 TCR beta sequences with HLA alleles at a 0.05 false discovery rate. Later on, analysis showed that most CMV-associated TCR beta chains appeared to be HLA-restricted.

The CDR3 has 14 residues. Germline loops: CDR1 MNHNS, CDR2 SASEGT. The V end was cut by 7 bases, the J end by 4 bases, with 16 bases between. Primers included in the PCR were 60 Vbeta and 13 Jbeta primers. Method: immunoSEQ multiplex PCR; TCRdb's copy keeps in-frame clones and lacks some. The repertoire holds 150,000 to 200,000 clones, with about 75% as singletons. This clone showed up just once. Its antigen remains unknown. This receptor was identified in a woman aged 45-59 years in good health and CMV-seropositive. The chain joins TRBV6-1 to TRBJ1-1; D is perhaps TRBD1 (6 bases). Sequences were obtained from PBMCs. The CDR3 loop reads CASNPQGRGTEAFF. The CDR3 DNA reads as TGTGCCAGCAACCCACAGGGTCGAGGCACTGAAGCTTTCTTT.